The rows below give T cell receptor beta chains drawn from one sample of a study of blood T cell repertoires in COVID-19. The method was immunoSEQ multiplex PCR; TCRdb's version includes in-frame clones alone and lacks a portion of them. This table has some 190,000 clones, approximately 80% appearing once. Sequencing was performed on PBMCs or T cells enriched from blood (not recorded which). The receptors were sampled from a man aged 55 to 70 who had been exposed to COVID-19. The CDR3 runs from the conserved cysteine through the conserved F or W. The D gene is left open where the match is weak. Only some rows state a clone size, as once, few, many or a class for expanded clones.

J,length,D,V,size,CDR3,DNA
TRBJ2-7,15,TRBD1,TRBV7-2,.,CASSLGWGQTYEQYF,TGTGCCAGCAGCTTAGGATGGGGACAGACCTACGAGCAGTACTTC
TRBJ2-7,13,.,TRBV11-3,.,CASSSTGSYEQYF,TGTGCCAGCAGCTCGACAGGATCCTACGAGCAGTACTTC
TRBJ2-5,15,TRBD2,TRBV19,.,CASSIKTSGMGTQYF,TGTGCCAGTAGTATTAAGACTAGCGGGATGGGGACCCAGTACTTC
TRBJ2-5,13,.,TRBV5-8,.,CASSFQFQETQYF,TGTGCCAGCAGCTTCCAGTTCCAAGAGACCCAGTACTTC
TRBJ2-3,18,TRBD2,TRBV7-9,once,CASSPLAGGMGFTDTQYF,TGTGCCAGCAGCCCACTAGCGGGAGGGATGGGGTTCACAGATACGCAGTATTTT
TRBJ1-1,13,.,TRBV7-9,.,CASSFFGDTEAFF,TGTGCCAGCAGCTTCTTCGGGGACACTGAAGCTTTCTTT
TRBJ2-7,13,.,TRBV10-3,.,CAIQASGTYEQYF,TGTGCCATTCAGGCCTCAGGGACCTACGAGCAGTACTTC
TRBJ2-7,12,.,TRBV27,.,CASSSHRDEQYF,TGTGCCAGCAGCTCCCACAGGGACGAGCAGTACTTC
TRBJ1-5,13,.,TRBV9,.,CASSVYSNQPQHF,TGTGCCAGCAGCGTTTATAGCAATCAGCCCCAGCATTTT
TRBJ2-7,15,.,TRBV9,.,CASSVGPGERFEQYF,TGTGCCAGCAGCGTAGGGCCAGGGGAACGCTTCGAGCAGTACTTC
TRBJ2-5,17,TRBD2,TRBV19,.,CASRGGTSGKLGETQYF,TGTGCCAGTAGAGGTGGGACTAGCGGGAAACTTGGAGAGACCCAGTACTTC
TRBJ2-1,15,TRBD2,TRBV2,.,CASLLGLAGWNEQFF,TGTGCCAGCCTACTGGGGCTAGCGGGGTGGAATGAGCAGTTCTTC
TRBJ1-3,16,TRBD1,TRBV19,few,CASSTDRGFSGNTIYF,TGTGCCAGTAGTACAGACAGGGGGTTCTCTGGAAACACCATATATTTT
TRBJ2-3,19,.,TRBV5-6,.,CASSWRGYWGRGSTDTQYF,TGTGCCAGCAGCTGGAGGGGATATTGGGGCCGAGGCAGCACAGATACGCAGTATTTT
TRBJ2-1,11,TRBD2,TRBV29-1,.,CSVGLVNEQFF,TGCAGCGTCGGACTAGTGAATGAGCAGTTCTTC
TRBJ2-7,13,.,TRBV2,.,CASSVQDSYEQYF,TGTGCCAGCAGTGTTCAGGACTCCTACGAGCAGTACTTC
TRBJ1-2,14,TRBD1,TRBV25-1,.,CASSTRTGLQGYTF,TGTGCCAGCAGTACCCGGACAGGGCTACAGGGCTACACCTTC
TRBJ2-7,16,TRBD2,TRBV6-6,few,CASSRPVLAGGRKQYF,TGTGCCAGCAGTCGACCCGTACTAGCGGGAGGGCGGAAGCAGTACTTC
TRBJ1-5,16,TRBD1,TRBV5-4,.,CASSAEPGQGNQPQHF,TGTGCCAGCAGCGCGGAACCGGGACAGGGCAATCAGCCCCAGCATTTT
TRBJ1-6,15,TRBD1,TRBV19,.,CASRPPGQKNSPLHF,TGTGCCAGTAGACCGCCGGGACAGAAAAATTCACCCCTCCACTTT